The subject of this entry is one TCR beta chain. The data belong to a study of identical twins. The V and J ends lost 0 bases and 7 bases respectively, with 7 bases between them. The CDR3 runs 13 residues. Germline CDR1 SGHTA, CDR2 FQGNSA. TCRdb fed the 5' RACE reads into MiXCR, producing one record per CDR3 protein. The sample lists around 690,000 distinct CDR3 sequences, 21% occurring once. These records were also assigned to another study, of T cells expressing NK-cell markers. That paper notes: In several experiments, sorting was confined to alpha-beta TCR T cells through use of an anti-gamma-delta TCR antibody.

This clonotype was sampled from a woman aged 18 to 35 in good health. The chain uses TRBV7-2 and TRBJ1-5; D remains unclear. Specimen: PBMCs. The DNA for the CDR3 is TGTGCCAGCAGCTTAGCACGGGAACAGCCCCAGCATTTT. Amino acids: CASSLAREQPQHF.